The T cell receptor beta chain under discussion was sequenced for a study of CD8 T cells in Susac syndrome (dated by TCRdb to 2018 to 2020). With respect to the entire study: The study used repertoire sequencing to test whether antigen drove CD8+ T cell activation and differentiation in Susac syndrome. On the study overall, not on this receptor specifically: The TCR sequencing and HLA analysis was acknowledged to have included a relatively small number of individuals.

V is cut back by 7 bases and J by 8 bases, with 8 bases in the junction unmatched. The CDR3, cysteine through phenylalanine, is 13 amino acids long. Only CDR3 DNA remains: 39 bases, in frame from the first base. Peripheral blood CD8+ and CD4+ T cells from healthy donors, Susac syndrome patients and multiple sclerosis patients were profiled using high-throughput TCR beta sequencing. Multiple sclerosis controls were treatment-naive patients with stable or active relapsing-remitting disease fulfilling revised McDonald criteria. CD8+ TEMRA cells were enriched by FACS, while bulk CD8+ and CD4+ T cells were purified by magnetic negative isolation. Blood was collected in EDTA tubes and processed within 24 hours, with PBMCs isolated through density gradient centrifugation. PBMCs intended for TCR sequencing were frozen in liquid nitrogen and were later thawed in a 37 degrees C water bath. The sorted or isolated CD4+, CD8+ and CD8+ TEMRA cells reached a purity of at least 90%.

RNA was extracted with the RNeasy kit and roughly 0.5 to 1 ug was reverse transcribed using random hexamers. The immunoSEQ multiplex PCR assay, covering 54 Vbeta and 13 Jbeta segments, was used to amplify TCR beta CDR3 regions. PCR amplification bias was corrected by using a synthetic template baseline for primer optimization and computational correction. From the authors' description of their analysis: Only productive sequences were kept, with reads annotated to V, D and J genes according to IMGT and analyzed in immunoSEQ Analyzer. Clonality was calculated as one minus the Shannon entropy normalized by log2 of the number of productive unique sequences. For each patient and control, public and private clones were evaluated within the 100 most prevalent clones. Clones were defined as Susac-specific if absent from the healthy and MS cohorts, from 900 to 1,200 published viral clones and from other ImmuneACCESS disease sequences. TCRdb cleaned the public reads at Q25 with fastp, built clones with MiXCR and kept in-frame beta chains. Entries are consolidated by CDR3 protein sequence, retaining the most common genes and DNA. The V and J calls follow TCRdb's processing rather than the paper's. The sample table lists some 120,000 distinct CDR3 sequences, about 95% of them with a count of one. Of the sample, 0.1% to 0.15% is held by the ten largest clones.

Notes on this clonotype: The target of this receptor is not known. The sample holds no much larger clone one base away, and base qualities are not on file.

This clonotype was sampled from a human donor with multiple sclerosis. The rearrangement combines TRBV12-3 or TRBV12-4 with TRBJ2-1, and TRBD1 aligns with 7 junction nucleotides. Material: CD4+ T cells from PBMCs. The CDR3 reads CASTRGGGYEQFF. The nucleotide sequence is given as TGTGCCAGCACCCGAGGGGGCGGGTATGAGCAGTTCTTC.